Listed here are 2 T cell receptor beta chains from one sample, sequenced in a study of control samples from healthy donors and cancer patients. TCRdb's copy holds only in-frame clones and misses some; the assay was immunoSEQ multiplex PCR. Among about 190,000 clones, roughly nine tenths were seen once, and the ten largest hold approximately 1.8%. The source material was blood. These receptor sequences come from a man aged 25 to 40 in good health.

The chain combines TRBV4-2 with TRBJ2-1; TRBD2 matches 9 bases. The CDR3 extends over 18 amino acids. In germline, CDR1 is LGHNA, CDR2 YNFKEQ. V lost 5 bases to trimming and J lost 1 base; unmatched junction nucleotides: 12. Written as DNA, the CDR3 is TGTGCCAGCAGCTCCCCCGGACTGGCGGGGGGGTCCTACAATGAGCAGTTCTTC. This encodes CASSSPGLAGGSYNEQFF.

Of note for this clone: Other DNA variants within this sample encode the same CDR3. The V and J genes are TRBV2 and TRBJ1-2; D is perhaps TRBD1 (5 bases). The CDR3 runs to 13 residues. V was cut by 3 bases and J by 4 bases, with 9 bases left in between. Germline V CDR1 and CDR2: SNHLY, FYNNEI. This chain's CDR3 is CASSEQGGYGYTF. For the CDR3, the DNA is TGTGCCAGCAGTGAGCAGGGAGGCTATGGCTACACCTTC.